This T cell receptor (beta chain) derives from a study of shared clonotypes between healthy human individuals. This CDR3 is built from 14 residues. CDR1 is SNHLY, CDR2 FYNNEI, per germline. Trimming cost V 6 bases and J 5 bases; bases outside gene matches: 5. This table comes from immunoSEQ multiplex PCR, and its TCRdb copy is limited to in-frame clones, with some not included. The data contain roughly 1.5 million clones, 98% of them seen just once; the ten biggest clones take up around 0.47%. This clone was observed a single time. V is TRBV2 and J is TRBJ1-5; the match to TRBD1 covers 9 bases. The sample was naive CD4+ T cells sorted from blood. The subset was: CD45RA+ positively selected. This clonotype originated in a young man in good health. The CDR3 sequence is CASRGGQGYQPQHF. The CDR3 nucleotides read TGTGCCAGCAGAGGGGGACAGGGTTATCAGCCCCAGCATTTT.